The 27 T cell receptor beta chains below all came from one sample that was sequenced in a study of T cell changes during pregnancy in multiple sclerosis. Profiling relied on immunoSEQ multiplex PCR, and the TCRdb table lists in-frame clones only, not all of them. The sample lists around 57,000 clones, nearly 90% occurring once. The material sequenced was peripheral blood, taken in the first trimester of pregnancy. These receptor sequences come from a female donor with multiple sclerosis, enrolled in a pregnancy study.

In its sample, this clone was seen once. V usage is TRBV13 and J usage is TRBJ2-5, with 9 bases identical to TRBD2. CDR1 is PRHDT and CDR2 is FYEKMQ in the germline V gene (reference sequence). The ends lost 4 bases at V and 4 bases at J; junction bases unmatched: 16. This CDR3 is 18 amino acids long. The CDR3 bases are TGTGCCAGCAGCTCCGGTATTCTGAGGGCGGGGGGGCGAGAGACCCAGTACTTC. It translates to CASSSGILRAGGRETQYF.

The gene calls are TRBV7-9 and TRBJ2-5; 11 nucleotides agree with TRBD2. The CDR3 loop spans 16 amino acids. The germline V gene encodes CDR1 SEHNR and CDR2 FQNEAQ (reference sequence). V was pared by 5 bases and J by 5 bases, with 10 bases of the junction left unmatched. The CDR3 sequence: CASSASIAGGRETQYF. The CDR3 region has the DNA TGTGCCAGCAGCGCATCGATAGCGGGGGGGCGTGAGACCCAGTACTTC.

V and J are TRBV5-6 and TRBJ2-3; 7 bases are shared with TRBD1. V dropped 5 bases and J dropped 4; count of bases not matched to a gene: 4. CDR1 is SGHDT and CDR2 is YYEEEE in the germline V gene. This CDR3 has 13 amino acids. The CDR3 DNA is TGTGCCAGCAGTAAAACAGGGGCAGATACGCAGTATTTT. Amino acid sequence: CASSKTGADTQYF.

The chain is built from TRBV19 and TRBJ1-5; D is possibly TRBD1 (5 bases). Germline V gives CDR1 LNHDA, CDR2 SQIVND (reference sequence). The V end was cut by 3 bases, the J end by 9 bases, with 12 bases between. The CDR3 totals 13 residues. The CDR3 region is CASSIQSGAPQHF. The CDR3, as DNA: TGTGCCAGTAGTATTCAATCTGGGGCGCCCCAGCATTTT.

In this sample, this clone turned up once. The V gene is TRBV2, the J gene TRBJ1-2; D uncertain. The CDR3 length is 14 residues. With 5 bases removed from V and 0 bases from J, the gap between germline ends came to 10 bases. Germline CDR1 and CDR2: SNHLY and FYNNEI. This CDR3 reads CASSHREANYGYTF. CDR3 nucleotides: TGTGCCAGCAGTCACAGAGAAGCTAACTATGGCTACACCTTC.

This chain connects TRBV7-8 to TRBJ2-1; 11 nucleotides match TRBD2. V lost 0 bases, J lost 10 bases, and 8 bases stayed unmatched. Germline CDR1 reads SGHVS; CDR2 reads FQNEAQ. This CDR3 has 16 amino acids. CDR3 region: CASSLARVAGGQEQFF. CDR3 coding DNA: TGTGCCAGCAGCTTAGCGCGGGTAGCGGGAGGGCAAGAGCAGTTCTTC. The entire variable domain, with the rest obtained from reference TRBV7-8 and TRBJ2-1, is as follows: GAGVSQSPRYKVAKRGQDVALRCDPISGHVSLFWYQQALGQGPEFLTYFQNEAQLDKSGLPSDRFFAERPEGSVSTLKIQRTQQEDSAVYLCASSLARVAGGQEQFFGPGTRLTVL.

The chain combines TRBV15 with TRBJ2-2; possible D gene TRBD1, 6 bases. Germline values: CDR1 LNHNV, CDR2 YYDKDF (reference sequence). The CDR3 runs to 16 residues. Trimming pared 2 bases from V and 2 bases from J, leaving 12 bases between. CDR3 coding DNA: TGTGCCACCAGCAGACACGGGACAACAAACACCGGGGAGCTGTTTTTT. It yields the protein CATSRHGTTNTGELFF.

The chain's CDR3 is CASSRSQTETFEQYF. The CDR3 DNA reads TGTGCCAGCAGCCGATCTCAAACAGAAACCTTCGAGCAGTACTTC. The chain combines TRBV7-2 with TRBJ2-7; no clear D gene. Germline values: CDR1 SGHTA, CDR2 FQGNSA. V was shortened by 5 bases and J by 6 bases, with 20 bases between the two germline ends. The length of the CDR3 is 15 residues.

This chain joins TRBV11-3 and TRBJ2-7; perhaps TRBD1 as D (5 bases). Trimming pared 4 bases from V and 6 bases from J, leaving 10 bases between. CDR1 is SGHNT, CDR2 YENEEA, per germline. The length of the CDR3 is 12 residues. As DNA, the CDR3 is TGTGCCAGCAGCTCCACAGGAAGCGAGCAGTACTTC. Amino acid sequence: CASSSTGSEQYF.

J is TRBJ2-1 and V is TRBV4-1; TRBD1 might be the D (5 bases). Germline values: CDR1 MGHRA, CDR2 YSYEKL. Trimming cost V 1 base and J 1 base, with 11 bases left between them. CDR3 length equals 16 residues. The CDR3 here is CASSQAGSPSYNEQFF. Here the CDR3 DNA reads TGCGCCAGCAGCCAAGCAGGGTCCCCTTCCTACAATGAGCAGTTCTTC.

This sequence joins TRBV11-2 and TRBJ2-1, with D perhaps matching TRBD2 (5 bases). The CDR3 loop spans 15 amino acids. Germline V gene sequence: CDR1 SGHAT, CDR2 FQNNGV. The V end was cut by 6 bases, the J end by 7 bases, with 19 bases between. The CDR3 nucleotides are TGTGCCAGCAGACTACCATTTACTAGTTCGAATGAGCAGTTCTTC. The encoded protein is CASRLPFTSSNEQFF.

In DNA, the CDR3 is TGTGCTAGTGGTTTGGTAAGTCAGGCCAACGAGCAGTACTTC. It codes for CASGLVSQANEQYF. The chain combines TRBV12-5 with TRBJ2-7, with D unclear. The CDR3 runs 14 residues. Germline values: CDR1 LGHNT, CDR2 FRNRAP. Trimming cost V 0 bases and J 5 bases, with 11 bases left between them.

The CDR3, as DNA: TGTGCCAGCAGCCGTGTTGCAGGGGAGAATTTATCTGGAAACACCATATATTTT. It is translated as CASSRVAGENLSGNTIYF. V is TRBV4-2 and J is TRBJ1-3, with a weak D call TRBD1 (6 bases). From germline, CDR1 is LGHNA and CDR2 YNFKEQ. CDR3 length: 18 amino acids. V was pared by 4 bases and J by 1 base, with 20 bases between.

This chain connects TRBV5-8 to TRBJ1-6; 8 bases match TRBD1. The V gene's germline CDR1 is SGHTS and CDR2 YDEGEE. After removal of 4 bases from V and 7 bases from J, the junction contained 7 bases not matched to a gene. This CDR3 is 15 amino acids long. CDR3 in amino acids: CASSPGDRNNSPLHF. DNA for the CDR3: TGTGCCAGCAGCCCGGGGGACAGGAACAATTCACCCCTCCACTTT.

V gene TRBV7-7 combines with J gene TRBJ2-5; TRBD1 matches 7 bases. After removal of 4 bases from V and 2 bases from J, the junction contained 7 bases not matched to a gene. Germline loops: CDR1 SSHAT, CDR2 FNYEAQ (reference sequence). This CDR3 comprises 15 residues. The CDR3: CASSSAGTAQETQYF. CDR3 DNA: TGTGCCAGCAGCTCCGCCGGGACAGCGCAAGAGACCCAGTACTTC. Filled out from reference TRBV7-7 and TRBJ2-5, the complete variable domain reads GAGVSQSPRYKVTKRGQDVTLRCDPISSHATLYWYQQALGQGPEFLTYFNYEAQPDKSGLPSDRFSAERPEGSISTLTIQRTEQRDSAMYRCASSSAGTAQETQYFGPGTRLLVL.

V and J are TRBV5-4 and TRBJ2-3, with no clear D. CDR1 and CDR2 (germline): SGHNT, YYREEE (reference sequence). The CDR3 length is 12 residues. Trimming shortened V by 4 bases and J by 3 bases, and 6 bases separated the two germline ends. This CDR3 reads CASSAITDTQYF. In DNA, the CDR3 is TGTGCCAGCAGCGCTATAACAGATACGCAGTATTTT.

The V gene is TRBV4-2, the J gene TRBJ1-6, with 7 bases that match TRBD1. J gave up 4 bases and V 4 bases, and 10 bases lay outside the gene matches. The germline V gene encodes CDR1 LGHNA and CDR2 YNFKEQ. This CDR3 has 17 residues. The CDR3 sequence is CASSLHREDRYNSPLHF. The CDR3 DNA is TGTGCCAGCAGCCTACACCGCGAGGACAGGTATAATTCACCCCTCCACTTT.

V is TRBV7-3 and J is TRBJ1-1; maybe TRBD1 (5 bases). CDR1 SGHTA and CDR2 FQGTGA come from the germline V gene. Deletions cut 2 bases from V and 3 bases from J, with 25 bases between. This CDR3 is 19 amino acids long. In DNA, the CDR3 is TGTGCCAGCAGCTTAGCTACTGGGGGGGTTAAGCGACGGGACACTGAAGCTTTCTTT. Translation gives CASSLATGGVKRRDTEAFF. Complete variable domain (other parts from reference TRBV7-3 and TRBJ1-1): GAGVSQTPSNKVTEKGKYVELRCDPISGHTALYWYRQSLGQGPEFLIYFQGTGAADDSGLPNDRFFAVRPEGSVSTLKIQRTERGDSAVYLCASSLATGGVKRRDTEAFFGQGTRLTVV.

This clone was seen a single time. This chain uses TRBV4-3 with TRBJ2-7, with TRBD2 matching over 7 bases. CDR1 and CDR2 (germline): LGHNA, YSLEER. The length of the CDR3 is 15 residues. V lost 0 bases and J lost 2; bases outside the gene matches: 4. The CDR3 DNA reads TGCGCCAGCAGCCAAGAGGGGGGGTTCACCTACGAGCAGTACTTC. It yields the protein CASSQEGGFTYEQYF.

The chain uses TRBV18 and TRBJ1-2; 9 positions agree with TRBD1. With 5 bases clipped from V and 2 bases from J, the junction kept 3 bases outside the gene matches. Germline CDR1 and CDR2: KGHSH and LQKENI. The CDR3 spans 14 residues. CDR3 nucleotide sequence: TGTGCCAGCTCAGCCGGGACAGGGAACTATGGCTACACCTTC. Residues: CASSAGTGNYGYTF.

V and J are TRBV25-1 and TRBJ2-7; 11 bases fit TRBD2. Germline V gene lookup returns CDR1 MGHDK and CDR2 SYGVNS. With V trimmed by 3 bases and J by 3 bases, 1 base remained unmatched. CDR3 size: 14 residues. CDR3 in DNA: TGTGCCAGCAGTGACACTAGCGGGAGCTACGAGCAGTACTTC. This translates into CASSDTSGSYEQYF.

The chain uses TRBV9 and TRBJ2-3, with a possible D match to TRBD1 (6 bases). CDR1 is SGDLS, CDR2 YYNGEE, per germline. V gave up 4 bases and J gave up 5 bases, with 20 bases separating them. The CDR3 consists of 16 residues. The DNA for the CDR3 is TGTGCCAGCAGCCTTCTGGTCACAGGGCGTGAAGATACGCAGTATTTT. This codes for CASSLLVTGREDTQYF.

The chain joins TRBV29-1 to TRBJ1-4; D ambiguous. The CDR3 sequence is 13 residues long. Germline V gene sequence: CDR1 SQVTM, CDR2 ANQGSEA. Trimming shortened V by 7 bases and J by 5 bases, and 14 bases separated the two germline ends. The CDR3 spells CSGATRENEKLFF. CDR3 DNA: TGCAGCGGAGCTACGCGGGAGAATGAAAAACTGTTTTTT. The full variable domain, its missing parts supplied by reference TRBV29-1 and TRBJ1-4, is SAVISQKPSRDICQRGTSLTIQCQVDSQVTMMFWYRQQPGQSLTLIATANQGSEATYESGFVIDKFPISRPNLTFSTLTVSNMSPEDSSIYLCSGATRENEKLFFGSGTQLSVL.

This clone turned up a few times. The V call is TRBV7-2, the J call TRBJ1-1, with 9 bases lining up with TRBD1. V shed 5 bases and J 10 bases; nucleotides not matched to a gene: 11. This CDR3 is 14 amino acids long. Germline V lookup: CDR1 SGHTA, CDR2 FQGNSA. CDR3 nucleotides: TGTGCCAGCAGCCCACAACAGGGGGCCGATGGAGCTTTCTTT. Encoded protein: CASSPQQGADGAFF.

This sequence joins TRBV16 and TRBJ2-3; 7 nucleotides agree with TRBD2. Trimming cost V 3 bases and J 4 bases; bases outside gene matches: 7. From germline, CDR1 is KGHSY and CDR2 FQNENV. The CDR3 consists of 15 residues. The DNA for the CDR3 is TGTGCCAGCAGCCATAGGCGGGAGTCCCCAGATACGCAGTATTTT. It yields the protein CASSHRRESPDTQYF.

V and J are TRBV19 and TRBJ2-1; 8 bases agree with TRBD2. In germline, CDR1 is LNHDA, CDR2 SQIVND (reference sequence). J gave up 2 bases and V 8 bases, and 5 bases lay outside the gene matches. The CDR3 length is 14 residues. The chain's CDR3 is CASRRGGTYNEQFF. CDR3 DNA: TGTGCCAGTCGCCGGGGGGGAACCTACAATGAGCAGTTCTTC.

In DNA, the CDR3 is TGCGCCACCATTCAAGCCGGCAAGCGGAGAGGAAAAGAGACCCAGTACTTC. Amino acids: CATIQAGKRRGKETQYF. The chain uses TRBV5-1 and TRBJ2-5; tentatively, D is TRBD2 (5 bases). Germline assignment: CDR1 SGHRS and CDR2 YFSETQ. The CDR3 spans 17 residues. Deletions cut 9 bases from V and 3 bases from J, with 27 bases between.